This T cell receptor beta chain was sequenced for a study of T cell responses to AZD1222 COVID-19 vaccine. Per the germline V gene, CDR1 is SGHNT and CDR2 is YENEEA. The CDR3 spans 14 residues. V dropped 5 bases and J dropped 0; count of bases not matched to a gene: 3. Clones were sequenced by immunoSEQ multiplex PCR, and TCRdb holds only the in-frame ones, with some missing. Seen here are more than 100,000 clones, around 91% observed once, and the top ten hold approximately 1.7%. A note on this clone: What it recognizes is unknown.

Study-wide findings and caveats: Only after the peak T cell response were repertoires sampled. Spike-specific TCR breadth rose after two AZD1222 doses, and depth rose as well.

This TCR was sampled from an adult in good health. The chain recombines TRBV11-3 with TRBJ1-1, with TRBD1 matching 7 bases. Sequencing used peripheral blood, obtained on day 0 of AZD1222 vaccination. The CDR3 DNA is TGTGCCAGCAGCCTACAGGGGATGAACACTGAAGCTTTCTTT. This encodes CASSLQGMNTEAFF.